Listed here are 17 T cell receptor beta chains from one sample, sequenced in a study of human T cells and chemical hapten exposure. Time point reported: pre-sensitization, week 0. Noted treatment: therapeutic diphenylcyclopropenone sensitization with weekly scalp DPC. TCRdb reanalysed the RACE reads using MiXCR and keeps one entry per CDR3 protein. The repertoire has some 300,000 distinct CDR3 sequences, 5% to 6.5% of them found once; the top ten carry about 8.7%. Sequencing used whole blood, obtained in connection with sensitization to the hapten diphenylcyclopropenone (DPC). All receptors derive from a woman younger than 35 with alopecia areata. Some clones in this sample may be carry-over from other donors' samples.

This clonotype was counted at least ten times. The J gene is TRBJ1-5, the V gene TRBV7-4; D possibly corresponds to TRBD1 (6 bases). With 2 bases removed from V and 4 bases from J, the gap between germline ends came to 18 bases. The CDR3 extends over 17 amino acids. From germline, CDR1 is SGHVT and CDR2 SQSDAQ. The CDR3 bases are TGTGCCAGCAGCTTATTTCTCCTAAGACAGGAGAATCAGCCCCAGCATTTT. Amino acid sequence: CASSLFLLRQENQPQHF.

This clonotype has just a few counts. The chain uses TRBV20-1 and TRBJ1-1, with no clear D. V lost 3 bases to trimming and J lost 2 bases, with 13 bases between them. The germline V gene has CDR1 DFQATT and CDR2 SNEGSKA (reference sequence). There are 14 residues in the CDR3. The DNA of the CDR3 is TGCAGTGCTAGTTGGGAAGATTCCAACACTGAAGCTTTCTTT. It is translated as CSASWEDSNTEAFF.

This clonotype appeared a few times. This chain links TRBV5-4 with TRBJ1-2; D call uncertain. The V and J ends lost 1 base and 1 base respectively, with 14 bases between them. From germline, CDR1 is SGHNT and CDR2 YYREEE (reference sequence). The CDR3 is 16 residues long. CDR3 sequence reads: CASSLLSSALNYGYTF. The CDR3 DNA is TGTGCCAGCAGCTTGTTAAGCAGTGCCCTTAACTATGGCTACACCTTC. Variable domain in full (rest from reference TRBV5-4 and TRBJ1-2): ETGVTQSPTHLIKTRGQQVTLRCSSQSGHNTVSWYQQALGQGPQFIFQYYREEENGRGNFPPRFSGLQFPNYSSELNVNALELDDSALYLCASSLLSSALNYGYTFGSGTRLTVV.

V gene TRBV7-2 combines with J gene TRBJ2-5; D may be TRBD2 (7 bases). There are 15 residues in the CDR3. In germline, CDR1 is SGHTA, CDR2 FQGNSA. Trimming stripped 2 bases from V and 5 bases from J, with 15 bases between. The chain's CDR3 is CASSLFLGGVETQYF. The CDR3 nucleotides read TGTGCCAGCAGCTTATTTTTAGGGGGGGTGGAGACCCAGTACTTC. Full variable domain (rest looked up from reference TRBV7-2 and TRBJ2-5): GAGVSQSPSNKVTEKGKDVELRCDPISGHTALYWYRQSLGQGLEFLIYFQGNSAPDKSGLPSDRFSAERTGGSVSTLTIQRTQQEDSAVYLCASSLFLGGVETQYFGPGTRLLVL.

CDR3 sequence reads: CASSIAPGGNTEAFF. In DNA, the CDR3 is TGTGCCAGTAGTATAGCTCCGGGAGGGAACACTGAAGCTTTCTTT. J is TRBJ1-1 and V is TRBV19; D uncertain. CDR3 size: 15 residues. Germline-derived CDR1 and CDR2 are LNHDA and SQIVND (reference sequence). The ends were cut back, 1 base at V and 1 base at J, with 10 bases in the middle.

The chain is built from TRBV3-1 and TRBJ2-1; D is ambiguous. The V gene's germline CDR1 is LGHDT and CDR2 YNNKEL (reference sequence). The CDR3 extends over 15 amino acids. Trimming pared 1 base from V and 7 bases from J, leaving 14 bases between. The CDR3 DNA is TGTGCCAGCAGCCAAGTGACCAAGGGCCGGAATGAGCAGTTCTTC. This gives the protein CASSQVTKGRNEQFF.

This clonotype has a count of ten or more. The V call is TRBV5-5, the J call TRBJ1-1; the D gene is possibly TRBD1 (5 bases). The CDR3 runs to 14 residues. CDR1 SGHKS and CDR2 YYEKEE come from the germline V gene (reference sequence). Trimming cost V 0 bases and J 4 bases, with 10 bases left between them. The CDR3 sequence is CASSLAQGPTEAFF. The CDR3 DNA is TGTGCCAGCAGCTTGGCCCAGGGTCCCACTGAAGCTTTCTTT.

This clonotype turned up a few times. The rearrangement links TRBV6-5 to TRBJ2-7; a weak D match, TRBD1 (6 bases). Germline CDR1 MNHEY, CDR2 SVGAGI. The CDR3 runs to 12 residues. Trimming removed 5 bases at V and 5 bases at J, with 10 bases between. CDR3 region: CASSNYRDEQYF. The CDR3 DNA reads as TGTGCCAGCAGTAACTACAGGGACGAGCAGTACTTC.

This clonotype was observed many times. The V call is TRBV12-3 or TRBV12-4, the J call TRBJ1-5; unclear D gene. The CDR3 is made up of 14 amino acids. Trimming stripped 4 bases from V and 6 bases from J, with 13 bases between. The CDR3 loop reads CASSSTSGAQPQHF. CDR3 DNA: TGTGCCAGCAGTTCCACTTCAGGTGCTCAGCCCCAGCATTTT.

This clonotype was counted between two and nine times. CDR3 DNA sequence: TGTGCTAGTGGTTTGCCTACTAGCGGGGGGGACAATGAGCAGTTCTTC. As protein: CASGLPTSGGDNEQFF. This rearrangement joins TRBV12-5 to TRBJ2-1; 13 bases align to TRBD2. This CDR3 is 16 amino acids long. Germline V gives CDR1 LGHNT, CDR2 FRNRAP. With V trimmed by 2 bases and J by 5 bases, 3 bases remained unmatched.

In its sample, this clonotype was seen a few times. V gene TRBV7-6 combines with J gene TRBJ1-5, with D uncertain. Germline V gene lookup returns CDR1 SGHVS and CDR2 FNYEAQ. Trimming took 4 bases from V and 4 from J, leaving 8 bases between them. The CDR3 length is 13 residues. The CDR3 protein is CASSSDWNQPQHF. The CDR3 bases are TGTGCCAGCAGCTCAGACTGGAATCAGCCCCAGCATTTT.

This clonotype was observed a few times. CDR3 protein: CASSPAAGPSWGAQYF. Written as DNA, the CDR3 is TGTGCCAGCTCACCTGCGGCAGGGCCCTCTTGGGGGGCGCAGTATTTT. The chain couples TRBV18 to TRBJ2-3, with D possibly TRBD2 on 6 matching bases. This CDR3 comprises 16 residues. Germline-derived CDR1 and CDR2 are KGHSH and LQKENI. The V gene lost 3 bases and the J gene lost 10 bases, with 23 bases spanning the gap. Together with reference TRBV18 and TRBJ2-3, the CDR3 gives the full variable domain: NAGVMQNPRHLVRRRGQEARLRCSPMKGHSHVYWYRQLPEEGLKFMVYLQKENIIDESGMPKERFSAEFPKEGPSILRIQQVVRGDSAAYFCASSPAAGPSWGAQYFGPGTRLTVL.

Many counts were recorded for this clonotype. This chain joins TRBV27 and TRBJ1-4; D is unclear. The CDR3 has 10 amino acids. Trimming pared 9 bases from V and 5 bases from J, leaving 4 bases between. CDR1 is MNHEY, CDR2 SMNVEV, per germline (reference sequence). CDR3 DNA: TGTGCCAGAACAAATGAAAAACTGTTTTTT. It is translated as CARTNEKLFF.

This rearrangement joins TRBV6-2 or TRBV6-3 to TRBJ2-1; D is undetermined. The CDR3 has 15 residues. Germline V gives CDR1 MNHEY, CDR2 SVGEGT. V was pared by 8 bases and J by 1 base, with 15 bases between. The CDR3 DNA follows: TGTGCCAGCTATATTGAGACGGTGTCCTACAATGAGCAGTTCTTC. It codes for CASYIETVSYNEQFF.

This clonotype showed up many times. CDR3 region: CASSLRQGSRYGNQPQHF. CDR3 DNA sequence: TGTGCCAGCAGCCTAAGACAGGGGAGTAGGTATGGCAATCAGCCCCAGCATTTT. The chain has TRBV7-4 and TRBJ1-5; 8 nucleotides agree with TRBD1. The V segment lost 5 bases and the J segment 2 bases; nucleotides outside the gene matches: 14. Germline V gives CDR1 SGHVT, CDR2 SQSDAQ. CDR3 length equals 18 residues.

The sample holds many counts of this clonotype. In DNA, the CDR3 is TGTGCCACTCACAGGAACACTGAAGCTTTCTTT. Its protein product is CATHRNTEAFF. V is TRBV6-5 and J is TRBJ1-1; D ambiguous. V was cut by 10 bases and J by 1 base, with 7 bases left in between. From germline, CDR1 is MNHEY and CDR2 SVGAGI. CDR3 size: 11 residues.

A few counts support this clonotype. This chain uses TRBV5-1 with TRBJ2-3; TRBD1 or TRBD2 may be the D gene (6 bases each). The CDR3 totals 16 residues. Germline V gene sequence: CDR1 SGHRS, CDR2 YFSETQ. Trimming cost V 1 base and J 3 bases, with 15 bases left between them. Here the CDR3 reads CASSLRWGALTDTQYF. The CDR3 bases are TGCGCCAGCAGCTTGAGGTGGGGGGCCCTAACAGATACGCAGTATTTT.